These 19 T cell receptor beta chains were all obtained from the same sample, sequenced in a study of CD8+CD57+ T cells in acquired aplastic anemia. All patients picked for sequencing had shown, by flow cytometry, an expansion of CD8+CD57+ cells. Genomic DNA served as template for TCR beta VDJ and CDR3 profiling. TCRdb redid the calling of the reads with MiXCR, one entry per CDR3 protein. The profile covers roughly 150,000 distinct CDR3 sequences, with less than 60% appearing a single time and 2.5% to 3.5% taken by the ten largest. The specimen was sorted CD4+, CD8+, or CD8+CD57+ T cells (not recorded which) from PBMCs. All receptors come from a human donor with aplastic anemia.

The chain uses TRBV7-7 and TRBJ2-3, with D hard to call. The V end lost 1 base, the J end lost 6 bases, and 8 bases lay between the germline ends. Germline V gene data show CDR1 as SSHAT and CDR2 as FNYEAQ (reference sequence). The CDR3 is made up of 13 amino acids. CDR3 protein: CASSLGAQDTQYF. The CDR3, as DNA: TGTGCCAGCAGCTTAGGGGCACAGGATACGCAGTATTTT.

This clonotype came up many times. The chain employs TRBV20-1 and TRBJ2-4, with D possibly matching TRBD2 (6 bases). Trimming removed 6 bases from V and 7 bases from J, with 16 bases in between. In germline, CDR1 is DFQATT, CDR2 SNEGSKA (reference sequence). This CDR3 comprises 13 residues. The CDR3 DNA is TGCAGTGCAAGGATGGAGGGTGGGAACATTCAGTACTTC. This gives the protein CSARMEGGNIQYF.

A word on this clonotype: The junction departs from the called germline gene at one end, perhaps through a read error. CDR3 residues: CARSLSGGGNTEAFF. The CDR3 DNA reads TGTGCCCGCAGTTTATCAGGGGGCGGGAACACTGAAGCTTTCTTT. This sequence joins TRBV12-3 or TRBV12-4 and TRBJ1-1, with 8 bases fitting TRBD1. This CDR3 contains 15 residues.

This clonotype was recorded at least ten times. The chain is built from TRBV6-5 and TRBJ2-7, with 7 bases fitting TRBD1. Unmatched junction bases numbered 4, after V lost 0 bases and J lost 5 bases. From germline, CDR1 is MNHEY and CDR2 SVGAGI. The CDR3 sequence is 14 residues long. CDR3 nucleotide sequence: TGTGCCAGCAGTTACTCGGAGACAGGGAACGAGCAGTACTTC. Encoded protein: CASSYSETGNEQYF.

Note on this clonotype: The CDR3 does not end in the conserved phenylalanine or tryptophan, so this is likely a read error. It is unclear where the CDR3 begins or ends on the DNA, so no DNA is shown, and the CDR3 is as TCRdb lists it. The V call is TRBV24-1, the J call TRBJ2-6; TRBD1, the D gene given by the table, was not confirmed from the DNA. Inclusive of both ends, the CDR3 amounts to 17 amino acids. Germline V gene sequence: CDR1 KGHDR, CDR2 SFDVKD. CDR3 sequence: CATSDPGRNSGANVLKI.

The chain recombines TRBV29-1 with TRBJ2-7; 7 bases map to TRBD1. CDR1 SQVTM and CDR2 ANQGSEA come from the germline V gene. Trimming removed 0 bases from V and 0 bases from J; junction bases left unmatched: 8. The CDR3 runs to 16 residues. The CDR3: CSVEDRGRGNSYEQYF. CDR3 DNA sequence: TGCAGCGTTGAAGATCGGGGCAGGGGGAACTCCTACGAGCAGTACTTC.

This chain joins TRBV7-9 and TRBJ1-5; TRBD1 is a possible D gene (5 bases). Per germline, CDR1 SEHNR and CDR2 FQNEAQ (reference sequence). The V gene lost 2 bases and the J gene lost 9 bases, with 8 bases spanning the gap. The CDR3 is 12 amino acids. The CDR3 spells CASSLLGRPQHF. The CDR3 DNA is TGTGCCAGCAGCTTATTGGGGCGGCCCCAGCATTTT.

This clonotype was counted at least ten times. The V gene is TRBV7-8, the J gene TRBJ1-5; no clear D. V was pared by 3 bases and J by 5 bases, with 8 bases between. Germline CDR1 reads SGHVS; CDR2 reads FQNEAQ. CDR3 length: 13 residues. CDR3: CASSLWTDQPQHF. In DNA form, the CDR3 reads TGTGCCAGCAGCTTGTGGACCGATCAGCCCCAGCATTTT. Drawing the rest from reference TRBV7-8 and TRBJ1-5, the complete variable domain is GAGVSQSPRYKVAKRGQDVALRCDPISGHVSLFWYQQALGQGPEFLTYFQNEAQLDKSGLPSDRFFAERPEGSVSTLKIQRTQQEDSAVYLCASSLWTDQPQHFGDGTRLSIL.

This clonotype came up many times. This sequence joins TRBV20-1 and TRBJ2-5, with 8 bases fitting TRBD2. The CDR3 sequence is 16 residues long. Per the germline V gene, CDR1 is DFQATT and CDR2 is SNEGSKA (reference sequence). V lost 5 bases and J lost 5; bases outside the gene matches: 16. The CDR3 DNA follows: TGCAGTGCTGCTACCGCCGCGGGGGGCACAGGCGAGACCCAGTACTTC. Translation: CSAATAAGGTGETQYF.

There are many counts of this clonotype. The chain is built from TRBV6-5 and TRBJ1-2, with D possibly TRBD1 on 5 matching bases. The V end was cut by 0 bases, the J end by 6 bases, with 11 bases between. There are 14 residues in the CDR3. Per the germline V gene, CDR1 is MNHEY and CDR2 is SVGAGI. The CDR3 loop is CASSYSSGPDGYTF. The CDR3 DNA follows: TGTGCCAGCAGTTACTCGTCAGGGCCAGATGGCTACACCTTC.

This chain links TRBV10-3 with TRBJ1-1; 7 bases line up with TRBD1. J was trimmed by 0 bases and V by 7 bases; bases with no gene match: 2. Germline CDR1 and CDR2: ENHRY and SYGVKD. This CDR3 spans 13 amino acids. The CDR3 DNA sequence: TGTGCCATCACTACAGGGGTGAACACTGAAGCTTTCTTT. Its translation is CAITTGVNTEAFF.

The chain couples TRBV19 to TRBJ1-6; D gene ambiguous. Per germline, CDR1 LNHDA and CDR2 SQIVND (reference sequence). Trimming cost V 4 bases and J 5 bases, with 12 bases left between them. The CDR3 has 15 amino acids. The CDR3 here is CASSTSALNNSPLHF. CDR3 sequence (DNA): TGTGCCAGTAGTACGAGTGCTCTTAATAATTCACCCCTCCACTTT. Complete variable domain (other parts from reference TRBV19 and TRBJ1-6): DGGITQSPKYLFRKEGQNVTLSCEQNLNHDAMYWYRQDPGQGLRLIYYSQIVNDFQKGDIAEGYSVSREKKESFPLTVTSAQKNPTAFYLCASSTSALNNSPLHFGNGTRLTVT.

This clonotype was recorded many times. J is TRBJ2-3 and V is TRBV12-3 or TRBV12-4; D not resolved. V was cut by 2 bases and J by 0 bases, with 9 bases left in between. This CDR3 has 15 residues. CDR3 loop: CASSLSVASTDTQYF. DNA for the CDR3: TGTGCCAGCAGTTTATCGGTAGCTAGCACAGATACGCAGTATTTT.

The chain uses TRBV24-1 and TRBJ2-1; D ambiguous. Trimming removed 6 bases at V and 1 base at J, with 15 bases between. The CDR3 contains 16 residues. CDR1 and CDR2 from the germline V gene are KGHDR and SFDVKD. CDR3 DNA sequence: TGTGCCACCAGTCCTAGGACGGGCCTTTCCTACAATGAGCAGTTCTTC. It codes for CATSPRTGLSYNEQFF.

The chain is built from TRBV10-3 and TRBJ2-3, with D maybe TRBD1 (5 bases). The CDR3 consists of 13 residues. Germline lookup yields CDR1 ENHRY and CDR2 SYGVKD. The V end lost 6 bases, the J end lost 1 base, and 8 bases lay between the germline ends. The CDR3 loop reads CAIRETGTDTQYF. CDR3 bases: TGTGCCATCAGGGAGACAGGCACAGATACGCAGTATTTT.

J is TRBJ2-3 and V is TRBV12-3 or TRBV12-4; D is uncertain. This CDR3 spans 16 amino acids. V gave up 5 bases and J gave up 10 bases, with 25 bases separating them. The CDR3 bases are TGTGCCAGCAGTCGGATGCTCCCCGGGTCCCAGCCCTCGCAGTATTTT. It encodes CASSRMLPGSQPSQYF.

This clonotype was seen only once. CDR3 nucleotide sequence: TGTGCCAGCAGCCCCCGCCGCGGGGAAAAACTGTTTTTT. Encoded protein: CASSPRRGEKLFF. The chain employs TRBV7-3 and TRBJ1-4, with D unclear. From germline, CDR1 is SGHTA and CDR2 FQGTGA. V was cut by 5 bases and J by 8 bases, with 12 bases left in between. The length of the CDR3 is 13 residues.

Comments on this clonotype: It may be a read error: a sequence one base away is much more abundant. The chain links TRBV20-1 to TRBJ2-5; the match to TRBD2 covers 11 bases. The CDR3 is made up of 16 amino acids. V was pared by 4 bases and J by 5 bases, with 12 bases of the junction left unmatched. Germline CDR1 DFQATT, CDR2 SNEGSKA (reference sequence). Here the CDR3 DNA reads TGCAGTGCTACGGGACTAGCGGAGGCAACGGGGGAGACCCAGTACTTC. Protein product: CSATGLAEATGETQYF.

To note about this clonotype: The CDR3 end shows no conserved phenylalanine or tryptophan, and so a read error is likely. The chain employs TRBV5-1 and TRBJ1-6; 8 bases map to TRBD1. Germline V gene lookup returns CDR1 SGHRS and CDR2 YFSETQ. V gave up 0 bases and J gave up 7 bases; unmatched junction bases: 0. This CDR3 is 14 amino acids long. The CDR3 region is CASSLGQGNSPLHL. The CDR3 DNA is TGCGCCAGCAGCTTGGGACAGGGGAATTCACCCCTCCACTTG.